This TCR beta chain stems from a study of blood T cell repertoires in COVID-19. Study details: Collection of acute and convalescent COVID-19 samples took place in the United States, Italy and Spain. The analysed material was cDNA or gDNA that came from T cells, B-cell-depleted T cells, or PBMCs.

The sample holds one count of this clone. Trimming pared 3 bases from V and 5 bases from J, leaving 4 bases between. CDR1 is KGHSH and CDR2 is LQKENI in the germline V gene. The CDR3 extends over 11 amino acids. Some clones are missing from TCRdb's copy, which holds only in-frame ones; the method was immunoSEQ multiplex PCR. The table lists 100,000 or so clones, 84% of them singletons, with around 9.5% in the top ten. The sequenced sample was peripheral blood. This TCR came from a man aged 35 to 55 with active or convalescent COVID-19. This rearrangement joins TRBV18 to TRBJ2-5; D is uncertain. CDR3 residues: CASSPRETQYF. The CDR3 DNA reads TGTGCCAGCTCACCCCGGGAGACCCAGTACTTC.